The 14 T cell receptor beta chains given below trace back to one sample, sequenced in a study of technical replicates of blood from a handful of donors. Generated by immunoSEQ multiplex PCR, the TCRdb table keeps only in-frame clones and is missing some. This sample has about 84,000 clones, with around 97% found just once. The sequenced sample consisted of T cells isolated from PBMCs. The receptors were sampled from a human donor in good health.

The V call is TRBV15, the J call TRBJ1-4; 7 bases are a match to TRBD1. Germline V lookup: CDR1 LNHNV, CDR2 YYDKDF (reference sequence). Losses at the gene ends were 3 bases for V and 8 bases for J; bases not matched to a gene: 12. The CDR3 covers 16 residues. The CDR3 spells CATSRNTGTVEEKLFF. Written as DNA, the CDR3 is TGTGCCACCAGCAGGAACACCGGGACAGTGGAGGAAAAACTGTTTTTT.

This sequence joins TRBV27 and TRBJ2-7, with 7 bases lining up with TRBD2. This CDR3 comprises 15 residues. V shed 3 bases and J 2 bases; nucleotides not matched to a gene: 7. CDR1 is MNHEY, CDR2 SMNVEV, per germline (reference sequence). CDR3 residues: CASSLFERGTYEQYF. CDR3 nucleotide sequence: TGTGCCAGCAGTTTGTTCGAGCGGGGAACCTACGAGCAGTACTTC.

The J gene is TRBJ2-3, the V gene TRBV10-1; unclear D gene. This CDR3 region has 13 residues. V was clipped by 1 base and J by 6 bases, with 8 bases between them. Germline CDR1 WNHNN, CDR2 SYGVQD (reference sequence). CDR3 nucleotides: TGCGCCAGCAGTGAGTTTGTCTTTGATACGCAGTATTTT. It is translated as CASSEFVFDTQYF.

This chain links TRBV4-1 with TRBJ2-7; D possibly corresponds to TRBD1 (5 bases). This CDR3 has 12 residues. CDR1 MGHRA and CDR2 YSYEKL come from the germline V gene. Trimming stripped 1 base from V and 9 bases from J, with 10 bases between. The CDR3 DNA reads TGCGCCAGCAGCCAAGGCACAGGCAGGCAGTACTTC. Translating gives CASSQGTGRQYF.

This rearrangement joins TRBV7-9 to TRBJ2-3; D gene ambiguous. The CDR3 has 19 residues. Trimming stripped 5 bases from V and 9 bases from J, with 33 bases between. Per the germline V gene, CDR1 is SEHNR and CDR2 is FQNEAQ (reference sequence). The CDR3 DNA sequence: TGTGCCAGCAGCACCCGCTTCATTTCCTCCGGCGGCGAGTCATCGACGCAGTATTTT. Protein product: CASSTRFISSGGESSTQYF.

The chain is built from TRBV21-1 and TRBJ2-7; the D call of TRBD1 is as the table states it, not checked on the DNA. TRBV21-1 is a pseudogene. The CDR3 extends over 15 amino acids. The CDR3 coding sequence is TGTGCCAGCAAAATTATTCTGACAGACTCCTACGAGCAGTACTTC. Translating gives CASKIILTDSYEQYF.

This rearrangement joins TRBV6-1 to TRBJ2-1, with 9 nucleotides matching TRBD1. This CDR3 region has 15 residues. Germline-derived CDR1 and CDR2 are MNHNS and SASEGT. The junction had 10 bases not matched to a gene; V was cut back by 6 bases and J by 7 bases. The CDR3 sequence is CASSPSGTGFNEQFF. The CDR3 DNA follows: TGTGCCAGCAGCCCCTCGGGGACAGGGTTTAATGAGCAGTTCTTC.

The chain is built from TRBV6-6 and TRBJ2-7; D is unresolved. Trimming shortened V by 4 bases and J by 6 bases, and 7 bases separated the two germline ends. CDR1 and CDR2 from the germline V gene are MNHNY and SVGAGI (reference sequence). This CDR3 has 11 amino acids. DNA for the CDR3: TGTGCCAGCAGTTTGAGTGGCGAGCAGTACTTC. Its protein product is CASSLSGEQYF.

V usage is TRBV21-1 and J usage is TRBJ1-5; the DNA was not used to check the table's D call, TRBD1. TRBV21-1 corresponds to a pseudogene. The CDR3 totals 19 residues. Written as DNA, the CDR3 is TGTGCCAGCAGCAAAGAGGGGCCCGAGACACAGAATAGCAATCAGCCCCAGCATTTT. Translating gives CASSKEGPETQNSNQPQHF.

The chain couples TRBV6-5 to TRBJ2-5; D is perhaps TRBD1 (6 bases). The CDR3 runs to 15 residues. Looked up from germline, CDR1 is MNHEY and CDR2 is SVGAGI. The germline V and J ends were trimmed by 8 bases and 2 bases, with 18 bases remaining between them. CDR3 in amino acids: CASALGGAPQETQYF. CDR3 nucleotides: TGTGCCAGCGCCTTAGGGGGAGCCCCACAAGAGACCCAGTACTTC.

This sequence joins TRBV11-2 and TRBJ1-6; 8 bases line up with TRBD1. V dropped 1 base and J dropped 5; count of bases not matched to a gene: 7. The V gene's germline CDR1 is SGHAT and CDR2 FQNNGV. The CDR3 is 17 amino acids. CDR3 nucleotides: TGTGCCAGCAGCTTAGCCCCCCAGGGGGCGGATAATTCACCCCTCCACTTT. This sequence encodes CASSLAPQGADNSPLHF.

The chain joins TRBV6-1 to TRBJ2-3; D gene unclear. The CDR3 has 14 residues. CDR1 is MNHNS, CDR2 SASEGT, per germline. Trimming pared 0 bases from V and 6 bases from J, leaving 10 bases between. The CDR3: CASSEALSSDTQYF. In DNA, the CDR3 is TGTGCCAGCAGTGAAGCGTTATCGTCGGATACGCAGTATTTT.

CDR3 DNA: TGTGCCATCAGTGGGGGATTCGGGAGACAGTCTAACACTGAAGCTTTCTTT. It yields the protein CAISGGFGRQSNTEAFF. The chain combines TRBV10-3 with TRBJ1-1, with D perhaps matching TRBD1 (5 bases). V lost 4 bases and J lost 2, with 20 bases in between. Germline V lookup: CDR1 ENHRY, CDR2 SYGVKD. This CDR3 region has 17 residues.

CDR3 in amino acids: CASSFGTEEKLFF. The CDR3 coding sequence is TGTGCCAGCAGCTTCGGGACAGAGGAAAAACTGTTTTTT. The chain has TRBV5-4 and TRBJ1-4, with 7 bases fitting TRBD1. Unmatched junction bases numbered 3, after V lost 2 bases and J lost 8 bases. Germline-derived CDR1 and CDR2 are SGHNT and YYREEE (reference sequence). CDR3 size: 13 residues. The whole variable domain, filled in from reference TRBV5-4 and TRBJ1-4, reads ETGVTQSPTHLIKTRGQQVTLRCSSQSGHNTVSWYQQALGQGPQFIFQYYREEENGRGNFPPRFSGLQFPNYSSELNVNALELDDSALYLCASSFGTEEKLFFGSGTQLSVL.